Presented here are 8 T cell receptor beta chains from one specimen sequenced in a study of blood T cell repertoires in COVID-19. Method: immunoSEQ multiplex PCR; TCRdb's copy keeps in-frame clones and lacks some. The profile covers roughly 300,000 clones, with just over 90% appearing a single time and about 2.3% taken by the ten largest. The sequencing sample was made of PBMCs or T cells enriched from blood (not recorded which). These receptors all come from a woman in her thirties or forties with acute COVID-19.

The chain carries TRBV4-1 and TRBJ2-2; 7 nucleotides agree with TRBD2. V lost 2 bases, J lost 5 bases, and 2 bases stayed unmatched. The CDR3 length is 14 residues. CDR1 and CDR2 from the germline V gene are MGHRA and YSYEKL. Here the CDR3 reads CASSQPRGTGELFF. CDR3 bases: TGCGCCAGCAGCCAACCGCGGGGGACCGGGGAGCTGTTTTTT.

The genes are TRBV6-5 and TRBJ2-7; 9 bases are a match to TRBD1. Germline loops: CDR1 MNHEY, CDR2 SVGAGI. The J segment lost 3 bases and the V segment lost 5 bases, leaving 8 bases of the junction unmatched. The CDR3 spans 15 residues. The CDR3 nucleotides read TGTGCCAGCAGTAGAGAAGGGACAGGGTTCTACGAGCAGTACTTC. Translated: CASSREGTGFYEQYF.

The chain is built from TRBV10-3 and TRBJ2-7; TRBD2 aligns across 10 bases. CDR3 size: 15 residues. The germline V gene encodes CDR1 ENHRY and CDR2 SYGVKD. V shed 2 bases and J 2 bases; nucleotides not matched to a gene: 3. In DNA, the CDR3 is TGTGCCATCAGTGAGGGACTAGCGGAAGCCTACGAGCAGTACTTC. It translates to CAISEGLAEAYEQYF.

In DNA form, the CDR3 reads TGTGCCAGCAGTGGTGGACTAGCGTTAGCCAAAAACATTCAGTACTTC. It yields the protein CASSGGLALAKNIQYF. The chain carries TRBV6-1 and TRBJ2-4; 9 bases fit TRBD2. The CDR3 runs 16 residues. From germline, CDR1 is MNHNS and CDR2 SASEGT. With V trimmed by 4 bases and J by 0 bases, 4 bases remained unmatched.

The chain employs TRBV9 and TRBJ2-2; 8 nucleotides align to TRBD2. The V and J ends lost 5 bases and 0 bases, in that order; junction bases with no gene match: 6. The CDR3 runs to 16 residues. Germline lookup yields CDR1 SGDLS and CDR2 YYNGEE. The CDR3 bases are TGTGCCAGCAGTCAGCGGGGGTTCGCGAACACCGGGGAGCTGTTTTTT. This encodes CASSQRGFANTGELFF.

The chain joins TRBV5-1 to TRBJ2-2; D may be TRBD2 (5 bases). Germline V CDR1 and CDR2: SGHRS, YFSETQ. Trimming pared 0 bases from V and 3 bases from J, leaving 9 bases between. The CDR3 is 15 residues long. The CDR3 coding sequence is TGCGCCAGCAGCTTGGCGGGAACGGACACCGGGGAGCTGTTTTTT. It specifies CASSLAGTDTGELFF.

The chain links TRBV12-3 or TRBV12-4 to TRBJ1-1; D not certain. The CDR3 has 11 amino acids. The V and J ends lost 4 bases and 4 bases respectively, with 4 bases between them. This CDR3 is CASSSTTEAFF. The CDR3 DNA reads as TGTGCCAGCAGTTCTACCACTGAAGCTTTCTTT.

A remark on this clone: Other DNA sequences in the same sample also yield this CDR3. V is TRBV5-1 and J is TRBJ1-6; TRBD1 aligns across 10 bases. Germline CDR1 SGHRS, CDR2 YFSETQ. CDR3 length equals 15 residues. V dropped 0 bases and J dropped 7; count of bases not matched to a gene: 1. The CDR3 coding sequence is TGCGCCAGCAGCTTGGAGGGACAGGGGAATTCACCCCTCCACTTT. Amino acids: CASSLEGQGNSPLHF.